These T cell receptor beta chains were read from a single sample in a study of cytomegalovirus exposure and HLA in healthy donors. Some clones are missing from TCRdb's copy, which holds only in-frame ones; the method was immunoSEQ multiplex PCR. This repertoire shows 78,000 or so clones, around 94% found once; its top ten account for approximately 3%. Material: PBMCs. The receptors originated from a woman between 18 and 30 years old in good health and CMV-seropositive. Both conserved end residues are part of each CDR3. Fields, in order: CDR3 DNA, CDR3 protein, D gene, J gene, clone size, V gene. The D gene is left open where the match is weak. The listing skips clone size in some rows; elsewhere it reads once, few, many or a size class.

TGTGCCAGCAGCTTAGTACGACACCCGATAACTGAAGCTTTCTTT CASSLVRHPITEAFF NA TRBJ1-1 NA TRBV7-6
TGTGCCAGCAGCTCGGTCGGGGACACTGAAGCTTTCTTT CASSSVGDTEAFF NA TRBJ1-1 NA TRBV7-6
TGCGCCAGCCGCGAAGCCGGGGGCTACGAGCAGTACTTC CASREAGGYEQYF NA TRBJ2-7 NA TRBV5-1
TGTGCCAGCAGCCCCCGGACAGGGAAAAACACTGAAGCTTTCTTT CASSPRTGKNTEAFF TRBD1 TRBJ1-1 NA TRBV7-2
TGTGCCAGCTCACCTGGGGCGGACAGACTTTCCTATGGCTACACCTTC CASSPGADRLSYGYTF NA TRBJ1-2 NA TRBV18
TGCGCCAGCAGCCTAGAAGCGGGTGATCCGACAGATACGCAGTATTTT CASSLEAGDPTDTQYF NA TRBJ2-3 NA TRBV5-1
TGTGCAAGTCGCCGGGGGGCGGGCCGGAGGGAGCAGTTCTTC CASRRGAGRREQFF NA TRBJ2-1 NA TRBV12-2
TGTGCCAGCACCGCGGGGGGGCTTCCAGATACGCAGTATTTT CASTAGGLPDTQYF TRBD2 TRBJ2-3 NA TRBV6-5
TGCGCCAGCAGCCCAGATCGGGACAGTAGCTCAAACACCATATATTTT CASSPDRDSSSNTIYF TRBD1 TRBJ1-3 NA TRBV4-3
TGTGCCTGGAGTGGTGGTTTGGCGGGAGGTGGCATTCAGTACTTC CAWSGGLAGGGIQYF TRBD2 TRBJ2-4 NA TRBV30
TGTGCCAGCAGTTTTAGCGGGAGCACAGATACGCAGTATTTT CASSFSGSTDTQYF TRBD2 TRBJ2-3 NA TRBV27
TGTGCCAGCAGTGTTGGGGGGGGACTGGACTATGGCTACACCTTC CASSVGGGLDYGYTF NA TRBJ1-2 NA TRBV2
TGTGCCAGCAGTTTCGGCGGGGGCGGGGGAAACACCATATATTTT CASSFGGGGGNTIYF NA TRBJ1-3 NA TRBV27
TGTGCCAGCAGTCCCCCAGGGGAGTATGGCTACACCTTC CASSPPGEYGYTF NA TRBJ1-2 few TRBV28
TGCGCCAGCAGCTTGAGACTAGCGGGGGAAACGATCTCCTACGAGCAGTACTTC CASSLRLAGETISYEQYF TRBD2 TRBJ2-7 NA TRBV5-1
TGTGCCAGCAGCTTAGCGGGGACAGGGAAGGTGAATGAGCAGTTCTTC CASSLAGTGKVNEQFF TRBD1 TRBJ2-1 once TRBV7-8
TGTGCCAGCAGTTTACGGGGGGCTACCTACGAGCAGTACTTC CASSLRGATYEQYF NA TRBJ2-7 NA TRBV28
TGTGCCAGCAGTCCCGGACAGCTTAATGAAAAACTGTTTTTT CASSPGQLNEKLFF NA TRBJ1-4 few TRBV27
TGCAGTGCTAGTCGGGAGAGCGAGCAGTGCTTC CSASRESEQCF NA TRBJ2-7 NA TRBV20-1
TGTGCCAGCAGCGCGCAGGGGGCGCTTGAGCAGTACTTC CASSAQGALEQYF TRBD1 TRBJ2-7 many TRBV7-6
TGTGCCAGCAGTGAAGTAGGGGGCTCTGCTGGAAACACCATATATTTT CASSEVGGSAGNTIYF TRBD1 TRBJ1-3 NA TRBV2
TGTGCCAGCAGTATAATGAACACTGAAGCTTTCTTT CASSIMNTEAFF NA TRBJ1-1 NA TRBV28
TGTGCCAGCAGCGTAGCTACGGAACAGGGGCCCCACCGCTTC CASSVATEQGPHRF TRBD1 TRBJ1-2 NA TRBV9
TGTGCCAGCAGCTTTGCGCCACAGGGGACCGGGGAGCTGTTTTTT CASSFAPQGTGELFF NA TRBJ2-2 NA TRBV12-1
TGTGCCAGCAGTGAAGCGGGAGGGTACAATGAGCAGTTCTTC CASSEAGGYNEQFF TRBD2 TRBJ2-1 NA TRBV6-1
TGTGCCAGCAGCCCCTCACCGGCGGCAGATACGCAGTATTTT CASSPSPAADTQYF NA TRBJ2-3 NA TRBV7-3
TGCGCCAGCAGCAGGGGGACAGCCACTGAAGCTTTCTTT CASSRGTATEAFF TRBD1 TRBJ1-1 once TRBV5-1
TGTGCCAGCAGCTCAGGGGGCGAGGGCACAGATACGCAGTATTTT CASSSGGEGTDTQYF TRBD1 TRBJ2-3 NA TRBV11-3
TGTGCCAGCAGTATACCAGGCGCTAACTATGGCTACACCTTC CASSIPGANYGYTF NA TRBJ1-2 NA TRBV28
TGTGCCAGCAGTTCATCCAGGGTTAACACTGAAGCTTTCTTT CASSSSRVNTEAFF NA TRBJ1-1 NA TRBV7-9
TGTGCCAGCAGCATACAGGGGTTGTACGAAAAACTGTTTTTT CASSIQGLYEKLFF TRBD1 TRBJ1-4 NA TRBV5-6
TGTGCCAGCAGGGTCCCGGGACAGGGGCATGGCTACACCTTC CASRVPGQGHGYTF TRBD1 TRBJ1-2 NA TRBV6-5
TGTGCCAGCAGCTCCCAGATCTACAATGAGCAGTTCTTC CASSSQIYNEQFF NA TRBJ2-1 NA TRBV7-8
TGTGCCAGCAGTTTTGCGGGGGGCACAGATACGCAGTATTTT CASSFAGGTDTQYF TRBD2 TRBJ2-3 NA TRBV27
TGTGCCATCAGTGCTTTTTCAGACCGACCGGGGGATCATTCGGATGAGCAGTTCTTC CAISAFSDRPGDHSDEQFF NA TRBJ2-1 once TRBV10-3
TGTGCCAGCAGCCTCGGACAGGGGACCGGGGAGCTGTTTTTT CASSLGQGTGELFF TRBD1 TRBJ2-2 once TRBV7-3
TGTGCCAGCAGCTTAGGGACTAGCGGCGAACAAGAGACCCAGTACTTC CASSLGTSGEQETQYF TRBD2 TRBJ2-5 once TRBV7-2
TGTGCCAGCAGTTCGCCGGCAGATACGCAGTATTTT CASSSPADTQYF NA TRBJ2-3 NA TRBV28
TGCGCCAGCAGCCCTAGGGGGCGCGGGTACTATGGCTACACCTTC CASSPRGRGYYGYTF TRBD1 TRBJ1-2 NA TRBV4-1
TGCGCCAGCAGCTTGGGGGACATCATGGATACGCAGTATTTT CASSLGDIMDTQYF NA TRBJ2-3 NA TRBV5-1
TGTGCCAGCAGCTCCGGGAGGGGGGCGCTGGGCAATGAGCAGTTCTTC CASSSGRGALGNEQFF TRBD2 TRBJ2-1 NA TRBV13
TGCGCCAGCAGCCAATCGCTTTCCAGGGGGATCTCCTACGAGCAGTACTTC CASSQSLSRGISYEQYF TRBD1 TRBJ2-7 NA TRBV4-1
TGTGCCAGCAGACTACATAAACAGGGGGGGACTGAAGCTTTCTTT CASRLHKQGGTEAFF TRBD1 TRBJ1-1 NA TRBV6-5
TGTGCCAGCGGGGCCGGGAGTGAGCAGTTCTTC CASGAGSEQFF NA TRBJ2-1 NA TRBV5-4
TGTGCCAGCAGCTTGGGGCAGGGGAAACCCTACAATGAGCAGTTCTTC CASSLGQGKPYNEQFF NA TRBJ2-1 NA TRBV7-6
TGTGCCAGCAGTCCGGCGGACAGGGAACAAGAGACCCAGTACTTC CASSPADREQETQYF TRBD1 TRBJ2-5 NA TRBV28
TGTGCCTGGAGTACCGGGACTAGCGCAGATACGCAGTATTTT CAWSTGTSADTQYF TRBD2 TRBJ2-3 NA TRBV30
TGTGCCAGCAGCTCCAGGACTAGCGTATACAATGAGCAGTTCTTC CASSSRTSVYNEQFF TRBD2 TRBJ2-1 NA TRBV7-3
TGTGCCTGGTCGTTCGGGACTACCTCTGGAAACACCATATATTTT CAWSFGTTSGNTIYF NA TRBJ1-3 NA TRBV30
TGTGCCTGGAGTCGGGTGCAGAACACTGAAGCTTTCTTT CAWSRVQNTEAFF NA TRBJ1-1 NA TRBV30
TGTGCCAGCAGCCCCCAGGGACTAGCGGGGGGCGGTACGCAGTATTTT CASSPQGLAGGGTQYF TRBD2 TRBJ2-3 NA TRBV13
TGTGCCAGCAGTTTTTTACTAGCGGAAGAGACCCAGTACTTC CASSFLLAEETQYF TRBD2 TRBJ2-5 NA TRBV28
TGTGCCACCAGCAGAGAGGAGGGGGCCCAAGCTTTCTTT CATSREEGAQAFF TRBD1 TRBJ1-1 NA TRBV15
TGTGCTAGTGGTTTGGTACTTAGCGGGAGAGAGGGGACAGATACGCAGTATTTT CASGLVLSGREGTDTQYF TRBD2 TRBJ2-3 NA TRBV12-5
TGTGCCACCAGCAGGACTAGCGGGGATGCCGGGGAGCTGTTTTTT CATSRTSGDAGELFF TRBD2 TRBJ2-2 NA TRBV15
TGTGCCAGCATCGGACATCCCTCCGGGGAGCTGTTTTTT CASIGHPSGELFF NA TRBJ2-2 NA TRBV28
TGCGCCAGCAGCCAAGATGTGAGGGAACACTCTATTGAAAAACTGTTTTTT CASSQDVREHSIEKLFF NA TRBJ1-4 NA TRBV4-3
TGCGCCAGCAGCTTAGCGGGGGTCTACTCCTACAATGAGCAGTTCTTC CASSLAGVYSYNEQFF TRBD2 TRBJ2-1 NA TRBV5-1
TGTGCCAGCAGTTTACGGGGATCCCGCTACGAGCAGTACTTC CASSLRGSRYEQYF NA TRBJ2-7 NA TRBV27
TGTGCCAGCAGCATATACACAGATACGCAGTATTTT CASSIYTDTQYF NA TRBJ2-3 NA TRBV7-8